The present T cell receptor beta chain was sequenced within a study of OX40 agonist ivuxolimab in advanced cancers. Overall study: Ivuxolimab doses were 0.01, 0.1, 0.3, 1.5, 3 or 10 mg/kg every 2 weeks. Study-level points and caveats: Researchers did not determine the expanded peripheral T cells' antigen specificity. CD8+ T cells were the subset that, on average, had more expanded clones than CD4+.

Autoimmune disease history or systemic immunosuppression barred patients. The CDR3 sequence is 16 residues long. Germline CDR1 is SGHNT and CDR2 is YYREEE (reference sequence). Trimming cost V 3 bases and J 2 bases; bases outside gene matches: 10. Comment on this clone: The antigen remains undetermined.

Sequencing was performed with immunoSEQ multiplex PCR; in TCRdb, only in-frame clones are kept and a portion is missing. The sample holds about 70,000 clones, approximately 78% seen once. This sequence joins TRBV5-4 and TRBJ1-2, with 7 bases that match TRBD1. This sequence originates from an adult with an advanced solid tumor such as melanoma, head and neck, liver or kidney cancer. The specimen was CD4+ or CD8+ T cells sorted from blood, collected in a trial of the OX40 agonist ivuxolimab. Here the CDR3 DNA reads TGTGCCAGCAGCTCTGGGACAGAACTGCCGAACTATGGCTACACCTTC. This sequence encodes CASSSGTELPNYGYTF.